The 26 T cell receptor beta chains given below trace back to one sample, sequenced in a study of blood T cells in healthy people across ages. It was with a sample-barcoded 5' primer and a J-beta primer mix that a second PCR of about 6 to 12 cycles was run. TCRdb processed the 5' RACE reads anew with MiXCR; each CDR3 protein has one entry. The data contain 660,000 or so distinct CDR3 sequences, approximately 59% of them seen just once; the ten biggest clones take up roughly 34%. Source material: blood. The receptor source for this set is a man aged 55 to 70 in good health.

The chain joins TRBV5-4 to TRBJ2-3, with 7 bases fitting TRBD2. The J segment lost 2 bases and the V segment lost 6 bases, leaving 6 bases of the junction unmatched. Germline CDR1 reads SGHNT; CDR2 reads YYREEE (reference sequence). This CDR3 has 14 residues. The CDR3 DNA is TGTGCCAGCACCGGGGGGACCTTCACAGATACGCAGTATTTT. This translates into CASTGGTFTDTQYF.

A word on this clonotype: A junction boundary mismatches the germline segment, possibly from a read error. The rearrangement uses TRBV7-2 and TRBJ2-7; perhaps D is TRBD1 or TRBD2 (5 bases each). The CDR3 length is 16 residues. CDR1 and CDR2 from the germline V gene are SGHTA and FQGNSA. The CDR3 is CASSVALRGSSYEQYF. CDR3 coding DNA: TGTGCCAGCAGCGTAGCATTGAGGGGAAGCTCCTACGAGCAGTACTTC.

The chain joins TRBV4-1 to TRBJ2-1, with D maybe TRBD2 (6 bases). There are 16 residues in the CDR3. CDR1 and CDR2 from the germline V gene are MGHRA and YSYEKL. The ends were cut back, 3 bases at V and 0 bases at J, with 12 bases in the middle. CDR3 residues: CASSHPRDGSYNEQFF. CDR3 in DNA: TGCGCCAGCAGCCACCCGCGGGACGGCTCCTACAATGAGCAGTTCTTC.

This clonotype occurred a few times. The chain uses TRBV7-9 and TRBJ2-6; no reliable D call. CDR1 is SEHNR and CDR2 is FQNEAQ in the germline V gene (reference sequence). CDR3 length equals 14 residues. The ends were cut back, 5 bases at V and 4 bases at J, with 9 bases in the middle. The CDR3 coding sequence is TGTGCCAGCAGCCGGGCCCTGGGGGCCAACGTCCTGACTTTC. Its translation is CASSRALGANVLTF.

CDR3 in DNA: TGCAGTGCTAGCGGTGTGAGGGGGAATGAGCAGTTCTTC. Its translation: CSASGVRGNEQFF. The J gene is TRBJ2-1, the V gene TRBV20-1, with D perhaps matching TRBD1 (6 bases). The germline CDR1 and CDR2 sequences are DFQATT and SNEGSKA (reference sequence). The germline V and J ends were trimmed by 3 bases and 7 bases, with 13 bases remaining between them. The CDR3 length is 13 residues.

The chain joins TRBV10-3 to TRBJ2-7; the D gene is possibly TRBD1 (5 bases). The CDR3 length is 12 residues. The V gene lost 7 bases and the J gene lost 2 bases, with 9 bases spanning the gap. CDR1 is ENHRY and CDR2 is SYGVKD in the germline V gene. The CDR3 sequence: CAITDTTYEQYF. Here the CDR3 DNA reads TGTGCCATCACGGACACCACCTACGAGCAGTACTTC.

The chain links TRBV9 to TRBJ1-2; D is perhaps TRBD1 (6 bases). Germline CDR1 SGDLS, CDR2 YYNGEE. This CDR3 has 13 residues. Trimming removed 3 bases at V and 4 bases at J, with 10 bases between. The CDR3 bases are TGTGCCAGCAGCGGACAGGTGGGCTATGGCTACACCTTC. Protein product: CASSGQVGYGYTF.

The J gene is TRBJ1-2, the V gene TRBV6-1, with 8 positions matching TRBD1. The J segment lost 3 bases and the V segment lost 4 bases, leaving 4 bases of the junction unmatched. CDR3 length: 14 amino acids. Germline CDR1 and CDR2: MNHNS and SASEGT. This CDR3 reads CASSADRADYGYTF. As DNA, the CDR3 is TGTGCCAGCAGTGCGGACAGGGCGGACTATGGCTACACCTTC.

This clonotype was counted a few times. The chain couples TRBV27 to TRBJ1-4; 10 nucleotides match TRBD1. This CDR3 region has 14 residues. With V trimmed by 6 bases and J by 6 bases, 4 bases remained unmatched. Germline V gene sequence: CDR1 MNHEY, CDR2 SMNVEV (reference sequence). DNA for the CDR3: TGTGCCAGCAGGACGACAGGGGGCTATGAAAAACTGTTTTTT. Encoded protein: CASRTTGGYEKLFF.

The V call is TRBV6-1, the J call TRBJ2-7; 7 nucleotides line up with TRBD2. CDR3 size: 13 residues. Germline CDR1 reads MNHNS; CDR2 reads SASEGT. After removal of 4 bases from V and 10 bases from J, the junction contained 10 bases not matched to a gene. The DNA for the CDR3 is TGTGCCAGCAGTGGCGGGAGAGGCACAAACCAGTACTTC. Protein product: CASSGGRGTNQYF.

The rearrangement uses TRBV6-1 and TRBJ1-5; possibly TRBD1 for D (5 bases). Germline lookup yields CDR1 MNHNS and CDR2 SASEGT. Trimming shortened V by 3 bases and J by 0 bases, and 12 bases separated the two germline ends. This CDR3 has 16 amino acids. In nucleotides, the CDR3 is TGTGCCAGCAGTGAGTCGGGGGTGGTTAGCAATCAGCCCCAGCATTTT. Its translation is CASSESGVVSNQPQHF.

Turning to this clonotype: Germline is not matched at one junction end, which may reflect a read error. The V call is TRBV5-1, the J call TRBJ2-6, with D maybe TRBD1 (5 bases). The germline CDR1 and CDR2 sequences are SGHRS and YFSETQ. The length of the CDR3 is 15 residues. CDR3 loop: CASSLGAQGANVLNF. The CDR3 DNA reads TGCGCCAGCAGCTTGGGGGCGCAAGGGGCCAACGTCCTGAACTTC.

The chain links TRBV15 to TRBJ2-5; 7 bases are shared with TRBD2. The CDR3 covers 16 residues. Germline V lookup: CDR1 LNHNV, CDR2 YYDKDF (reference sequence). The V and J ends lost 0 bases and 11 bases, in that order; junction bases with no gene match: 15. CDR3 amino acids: CATSRDLSGGRNEQYF. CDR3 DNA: TGTGCCACCAGCAGAGATCTCTCCGGGGGGAGGAATGAGCAGTACTTC.

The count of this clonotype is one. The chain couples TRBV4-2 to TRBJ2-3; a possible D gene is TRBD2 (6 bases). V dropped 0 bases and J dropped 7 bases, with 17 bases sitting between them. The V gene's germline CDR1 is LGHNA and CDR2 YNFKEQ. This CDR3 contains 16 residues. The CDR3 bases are TGTGCCAGCAGCCAAGATCCGCGGGGTGGCCAGCATACGCAGTATTTT. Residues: CASSQDPRGGQHTQYF.

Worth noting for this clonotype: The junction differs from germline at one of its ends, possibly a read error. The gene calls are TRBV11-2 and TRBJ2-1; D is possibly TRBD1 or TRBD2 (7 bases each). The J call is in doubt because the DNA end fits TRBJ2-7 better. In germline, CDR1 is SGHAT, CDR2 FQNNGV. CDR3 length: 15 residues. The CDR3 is CVSGERDSSYNEQYF. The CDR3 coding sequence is TGTGTCAGCGGGGAGCGGGACAGCTCCTACAATGAGCAGTACTTC.

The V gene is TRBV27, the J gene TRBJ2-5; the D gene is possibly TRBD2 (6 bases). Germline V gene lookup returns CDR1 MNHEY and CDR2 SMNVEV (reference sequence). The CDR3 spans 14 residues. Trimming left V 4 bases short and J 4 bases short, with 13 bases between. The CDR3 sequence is CASSSRLDRETQYF. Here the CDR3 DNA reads TGTGCCAGCAGTTCTCGACTAGACCGAGAGACCCAGTACTTC.

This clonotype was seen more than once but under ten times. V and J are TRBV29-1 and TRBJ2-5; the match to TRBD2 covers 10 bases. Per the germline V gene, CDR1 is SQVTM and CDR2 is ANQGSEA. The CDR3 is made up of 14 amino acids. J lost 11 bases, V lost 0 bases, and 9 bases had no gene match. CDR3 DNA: TGCAGCGTTGAAGATCGGGGGACTAGCGCCGCTCAGTACTTC. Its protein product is CSVEDRGTSAAQYF.

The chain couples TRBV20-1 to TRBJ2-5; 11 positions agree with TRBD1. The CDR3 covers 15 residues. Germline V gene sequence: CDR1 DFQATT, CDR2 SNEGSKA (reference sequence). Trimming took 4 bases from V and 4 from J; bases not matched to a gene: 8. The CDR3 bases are TGCAGTGCTAAAGCCGGGACAGGGGGGGGAGAGACCCAGTACTTC. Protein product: CSAKAGTGGGETQYF.

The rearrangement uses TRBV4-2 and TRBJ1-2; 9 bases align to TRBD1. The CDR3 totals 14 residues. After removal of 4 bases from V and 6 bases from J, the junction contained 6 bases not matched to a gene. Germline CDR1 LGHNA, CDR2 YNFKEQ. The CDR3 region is CASSPRTGANGYTF. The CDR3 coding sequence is TGTGCCAGCAGCCCTCGGACAGGGGCAAATGGCTACACCTTC.

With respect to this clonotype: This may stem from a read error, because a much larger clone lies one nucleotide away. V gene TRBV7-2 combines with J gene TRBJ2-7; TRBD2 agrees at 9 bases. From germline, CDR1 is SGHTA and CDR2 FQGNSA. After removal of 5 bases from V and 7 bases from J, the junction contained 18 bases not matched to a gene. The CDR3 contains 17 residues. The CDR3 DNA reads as TGTGCCAGCAGCCCAGGCGGGGGACGAGCGGGGGGCTATGAGCAGTACTTC. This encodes CASSPGGGRAGGYEQYF. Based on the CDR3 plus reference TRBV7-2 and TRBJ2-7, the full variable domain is GAGVSQSPSNKVTEKGKDVELRCDPISGHTALYWYRQSLGQGLEFLIYFQGNSAPDKSGLPSDRFSAERTGGSVSTLTIQRTQQEDSAVYLCASSPGGGRAGGYEQYFGPGTRLTVT.

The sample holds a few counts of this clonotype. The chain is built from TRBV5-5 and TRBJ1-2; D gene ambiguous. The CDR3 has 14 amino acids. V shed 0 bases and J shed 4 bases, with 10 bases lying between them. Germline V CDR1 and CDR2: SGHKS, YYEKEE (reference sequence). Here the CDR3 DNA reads TGTGCCAGCAGCTTGGAGGGCAGTAGCTATGGCTACACCTTC. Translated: CASSLEGSSYGYTF.

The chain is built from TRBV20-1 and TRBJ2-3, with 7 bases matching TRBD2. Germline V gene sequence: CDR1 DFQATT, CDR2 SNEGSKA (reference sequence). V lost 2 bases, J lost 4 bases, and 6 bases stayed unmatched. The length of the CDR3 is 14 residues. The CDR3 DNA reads TGCAGTGCTAGAATGAGGCTAGCGGCAGATACGCAGTATTTT. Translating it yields CSARMRLAADTQYF.

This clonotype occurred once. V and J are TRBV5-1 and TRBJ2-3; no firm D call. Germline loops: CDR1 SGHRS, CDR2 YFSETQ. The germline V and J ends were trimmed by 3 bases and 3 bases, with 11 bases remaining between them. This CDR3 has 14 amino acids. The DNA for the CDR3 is TGCGCCAGCAGCTGGACGGATGCGACAGATACGCAGTATTTT. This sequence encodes CASSWTDATDTQYF.

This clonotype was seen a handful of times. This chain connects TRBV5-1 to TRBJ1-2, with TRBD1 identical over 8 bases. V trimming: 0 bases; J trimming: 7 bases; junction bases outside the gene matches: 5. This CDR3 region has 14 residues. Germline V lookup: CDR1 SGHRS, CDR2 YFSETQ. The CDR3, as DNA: TGCGCCAGCAGCTTGGGGACAGGGTCGGCTGGCTACACCTTC. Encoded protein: CASSLGTGSAGYTF.

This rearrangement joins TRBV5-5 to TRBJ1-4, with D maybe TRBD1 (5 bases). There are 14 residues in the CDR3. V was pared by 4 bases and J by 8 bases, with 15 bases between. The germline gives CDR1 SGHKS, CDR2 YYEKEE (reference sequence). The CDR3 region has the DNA TGTGCCAGCAGCCTCGGGACCGCGGGAGAAAAACTGTTTTTT. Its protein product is CASSLGTAGEKLFF.

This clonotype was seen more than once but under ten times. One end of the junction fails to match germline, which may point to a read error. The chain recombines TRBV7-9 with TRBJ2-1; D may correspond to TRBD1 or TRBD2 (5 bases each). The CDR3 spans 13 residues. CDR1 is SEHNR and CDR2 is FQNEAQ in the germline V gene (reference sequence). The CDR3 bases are TGTGCCAGCAGTTTAGGGACGAACAATGAGCAGTTCTTC. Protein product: CASSLGTNNEQFF.